This T cell receptor beta chain was obtained from a study of somatic mutations in cytotoxic T cells in rheumatoid arthritis. Sequencing used immunoSEQ multiplex PCR; TCRdb keeps in-frame clones, though not all of them. There are 10,000 to 15,000 clones in the sample; 78% occur only once, and approximately 20% lies in the top ten. Researchers isolated CD4+ and CD8+ cells by positive magnetic bead selection and then checked their purity by flow cytometry. The CDR3 sequence is 17 residues long. Germline CDR1 SGHTA, CDR2 FQGNSA. V lost 3 bases to trimming and J lost 4 bases; unmatched junction nucleotides: 11. This clone was seen only a few times. Its antigen is unidentified. Findings and caveats of the study: The slight TRBV07 underrepresentation in rheumatoid arthritis patients received no adjustment for multiple comparisons.

This chain links TRBV7-2 with TRBJ2-2, with TRBD2 identical over 7 bases. The origin of this receptor is an adult with rheumatoid arthritis. Sequenced material: CD8+ T cells sorted from blood. The CDR3: CASSLGLRREGTGELFF. The CDR3 DNA sequence: TGTGCCAGCAGCTTGGGCCTTCGGAGGGAGGGCACCGGGGAGCTGTTTTTT. Drawing the rest from reference TRBV7-2 and TRBJ2-2, the complete variable domain is GAGVSQSPSNKVTEKGKDVELRCDPISGHTALYWYRQSLGQGLEFLIYFQGNSAPDKSGLPSDRFSAERTGGSVSTLTIQRTQQEDSAVYLCASSLGLRREGTGELFFGEGSRLTVL.